The present entry profiles one T cell receptor (beta chain) with its context. The antigen is undetermined. This record belongs to a study of cytomegalovirus exposure and HLA in healthy donors. The study's findings and limits: V- and J-gene trimming in TCR beta was tied to a missense DCLRE1C variant by an analysis performed later.

Healthy individuals who donated bone marrow served as the donors. The PCR contained 60 Vbeta and 13 Jbeta primers. Assay used: immunoSEQ multiplex PCR; TCRdb lists only in-frame clones, some missing. Among 150,000 to 200,000 clones listed, over 60% were seen once. The germline V gene has CDR1 LNHDA and CDR2 SQIVND (reference sequence). The CDR3 totals 16 residues. J lost 1 base, V lost 6 bases, and 8 bases had no gene match. The chain combines TRBV19 with TRBJ2-5; 10 bases match TRBD2. The TCR originated in a woman aged 40 to 55 in good health and CMV-seronegative. Sequenced sample: PBMCs. The CDR3 coding sequence is TGTGCCAGTAGCCCGTTGACTAGCGGGCGCCAAGAGACCCAGTACTTC. It codes for CASSPLTSGRQETQYF. Full variable domain (missing parts from reference TRBV19 and TRBJ2-5): DGGITQSPKYLFRKEGQNVTLSCEQNLNHDAMYWYRQDPGQGLRLIYYSQIVNDFQKGDIAEGYSVSREKKESFPLTVTSAQKNPTAFYLCASSPLTSGRQETQYFGPGTRLLVL.